The 15 T cell receptor beta chains given below trace back to one sample, sequenced in a study of blood T cells in healthy people across ages. A second about 6 to 12 cycle PCR used barcoded and J-beta primers. TCRdb used MiXCR to reprocess the 5' RACE reads, holding one entry per CDR3 protein. Of around 800,000 distinct CDR3 sequences in the sample, 53% were seen once. Specimen: blood. Every receptor here comes from a man older than 75 in good health.

This rearrangement joins TRBV7-2 to TRBJ1-5, with D perhaps TRBD1 (6 bases). Germline CDR1 SGHTA, CDR2 FQGNSA. The CDR3 has 12 amino acids. Trimming left V 5 bases short and J 8 bases short, with 10 bases between. CDR3 in amino acids: CASSHTGKPQHF. The CDR3 DNA sequence: TGTGCCAGCAGCCACACAGGGAAGCCCCAGCATTTT.

This chain joins TRBV29-1 and TRBJ2-1, with 7 bases that match TRBD2. From germline, CDR1 is SQVTM and CDR2 ANQGSEA. V lost 5 bases and J lost 2; bases outside the gene matches: 3. The CDR3 has 13 amino acids. CDR3 region: CSVRGGAYNEQFF. CDR3 DNA sequence: TGCAGCGTTCGGGGAGGGGCCTACAATGAGCAGTTCTTC.

This rearrangement joins TRBV20-1 to TRBJ1-2; D call uncertain. Trimming cost V 5 bases and J 4 bases, with 11 bases left between them. In germline, CDR1 is DFQATT, CDR2 SNEGSKA (reference sequence). The CDR3 is 12 residues long. The CDR3 region is CSAQRLSYGYTF. The CDR3 region has the DNA TGCAGTGCTCAGAGGCTATCCTATGGCTACACCTTC.

This chain uses TRBV4-1 with TRBJ2-7, with D perhaps matching TRBD1 (6 bases). Near its end, the DNA agrees better with TRBJ2-5, so the J call may be wrong. The CDR3 runs 14 residues. Germline CDR1 reads MGHRA; CDR2 reads YSYEKL. The CDR3 reads CASSRQEVQETQYF. The CDR3, as DNA: TGCGCCAGCAGCCGACAGGAGGTCCAAGAGACCCAGTACTTC.

The J gene is TRBJ2-7, the V gene TRBV9, with D possibly being TRBD2 (6 bases). V gave up 0 bases and J gave up 7 bases, with 14 bases separating them. The CDR3 is 14 amino acids. The germline CDR1 and CDR2 sequences are SGDLS and YYNGEE. CDR3 nucleotides: TGTGCCAGCAGCGTAGCTTGGTCGGAGGGGGAGCAGTACTTC. This translates into CASSVAWSEGEQYF.

Only a few counts were recorded for this clonotype. The rearrangement links TRBV7-9 to TRBJ2-3; tentative D call: TRBD2 (5 bases). Germline CDR1 and CDR2: SEHNR and FQNEAQ (reference sequence). The ends were cut back, 1 base at V and 4 bases at J, with 15 bases in the middle. This CDR3 region has 16 residues. CDR3 nucleotides: TGTGCCAGCAGCTTAGTCCCTAGCTACCCGCCAGATACGCAGTATTTT. This encodes CASSLVPSYPPDTQYF.

The rearrangement joins TRBV15 to TRBJ2-1; the D gene is possibly TRBD2 (6 bases). Trimming left V 11 bases short and J 2 bases short, with 16 bases between. The CDR3 is 14 amino acids. The germline V gene has CDR1 LNHNV and CDR2 YYDKDF (reference sequence). This chain's CDR3 is CAASGVATYNEQFF. The CDR3 coding sequence is TGTGCCGCCTCGGGGGTAGCAACCTACAATGAGCAGTTCTTC.

On this clonotype itself: This sequence may be a read error, since a much larger clone differs from it by one base. The V call is TRBV24-1, the J call TRBJ2-1; D might be TRBD2 (6 bases). The J call may be faulty, since TRBJ2-7 better matches the DNA end. The CDR3 loop spans 15 amino acids. Germline V lookup: CDR1 KGHDR, CDR2 SFDVKD. The CDR3 DNA is TGTGCCACCAGTGATTTCGGCGGGAACTACAATGAGCAGTACTTC. Encoded protein: CATSDFGGNYNEQYF.

The V gene is TRBV20-1, the J gene TRBJ1-2, with 9 bases aligning to TRBD1. The CDR3 is 14 amino acids. Per germline, CDR1 DFQATT and CDR2 SNEGSKA (reference sequence). The V and J ends lost 3 bases and 1 base, in that order; junction bases with no gene match: 3. CDR3 sequence: CSARETGGNYGYTF. In DNA, the CDR3 is TGCAGTGCTAGGGAGACAGGGGGTAACTATGGCTACACCTTC.

The CDR3 DNA reads TGTGCCAGCAGCTTTGGAGGTTTTGGTGACGAGCAGTACTTC. Amino acid sequence: CASSFGGFGDEQYF. The gene calls are TRBV7-9 and TRBJ2-7; possibly TRBD2 for D (5 bases). Trimming pared 3 bases from V and 5 bases from J, leaving 14 bases between. This CDR3 has 14 residues. CDR1 SEHNR and CDR2 FQNEAQ come from the germline V gene (reference sequence).

There are a few counts of this clonotype. The chain combines TRBV7-9 with TRBJ2-1, with 7 bases lining up with TRBD2. Germline-derived CDR1 and CDR2 are SEHNR and FQNEAQ (reference sequence). V lost 2 bases, J lost 4 bases, and 2 bases stayed unmatched. The CDR3 covers 14 residues. CDR3 sequence (DNA): TGTGCCAGCAGCTTACCTAGCGGATACAATGAGCAGTTCTTC. It encodes CASSLPSGYNEQFF.

This clonotype was counted only a few times. V usage is TRBV20-1 and J usage is TRBJ2-1; 9 bases agree with TRBD2. The CDR3 length is 15 residues. In germline, CDR1 is DFQATT, CDR2 SNEGSKA (reference sequence). V shed 0 bases, J shed 6 bases, and the junction held 6 bases outside the gene matches. The CDR3 bases are TGCAGTGCTAGAGATCCTAGCGGGGTCGGCAATGAGCAGTTCTTC. It encodes CSARDPSGVGNEQFF.

CDR3 bases: TGTGCCAGCAGGGGTCCGGGACTAGCGGGAGGGAAGAACTCCTACGAGCAGTACTTC. Its translation is CASRGPGLAGGKNSYEQYF. The chain couples TRBV6-1 to TRBJ2-7, with 16 bases that match TRBD2. The CDR3 is made up of 19 amino acids. Germline loops: CDR1 MNHNS, CDR2 SASEGT. Trimming removed 6 bases from V and 0 bases from J; junction bases left unmatched: 11.

This clonotype was recorded a few times. CDR3 in DNA: TGCGCCAGCAGCCATCGCGACGAGCAGTTCTTC. Its translation is CASSHRDEQFF. The V and J genes are TRBV5-1 and TRBJ2-1; D not resolved. V was trimmed by 4 bases and J by 10 bases, leaving 9 bases between them. The CDR3 length is 11 residues. The germline gives CDR1 SGHRS, CDR2 YFSETQ.

The rearrangement links TRBV5-1 to TRBJ2-5; D remains ambiguous. Trimming took 3 bases from V and 1 from J, leaving 4 bases between them. Germline V gene data show CDR1 as SGHRS and CDR2 as YFSETQ. The CDR3 has 12 amino acids. CDR3 region: CASSSAQETQYF. For the CDR3, the DNA is TGCGCCAGCAGCTCCGCCCAAGAGACCCAGTACTTC. Together with reference TRBV5-1 and TRBJ2-5, the CDR3 gives the full variable domain: KAGVTQTPRYLIKTRGQQVTLSCSPISGHRSVSWYQQTPGQGLQFLFEYFSETQRNKGNFPGRFSGRQFSNSRSEMNVSTLELGDSALYLCASSSAQETQYFGPGTRLLVL.